This TCR beta chain comes out of a study of blood T cell repertoires in COVID-19. TCRdb's copy holds only in-frame clones and misses some; the assay was immunoSEQ multiplex PCR. The data contain 65,000 to 80,000 clones, roughly 84% of them singletons. With 0 bases removed from V and 7 bases from J, the gap between germline ends came to 21 bases. Per the germline V gene, CDR1 is GTSNPN and CDR2 is SVGIG (reference sequence). The CDR3 is 17 residues long. The genes are TRBV30 and TRBJ2-2; tentative D call: TRBD1 (6 bases). The sequence was obtained from a man in his 70s with active or convalescent COVID-19. Sequenced material: peripheral blood. CDR3 DNA: TGTGCCTGGAGTGTAGTCTTGGGGGCCCTTCACGGCGGGGAGCTGTTTTTT. Translation: CAWSVVLGALHGGELFF.